The rows below give T cell receptor beta chains drawn from one sample of a study of cytomegalovirus exposure and HLA in healthy donors. Using immunoSEQ multiplex PCR, the repertoire was profiled, and TCRdb retains in-frame clones only, with some absent. The data contain approximately 59,000 clones, around 62% of them singletons. Sequencing was performed on PBMCs. The receptors stem from a man aged 40-50 years in good health and CMV-seropositive. Both conserved end residues are part of each CDR3. The D gene is left open where the match is weak. Clone size appears in some rows only: once, few, many, or a class for an expanded clone.

J	D	size	V	DNA	CDR3
TRBJ2-3	.	.	TRBV7-2	TGTGCCAGCAGCTTTCAGGGAGGAGATACGCAGTATTTT	CASSFQGGDTQYF
TRBJ2-1	TRBD2	.	TRBV5-6	TGTGCCAGCAGCGGGGGACCGGGGGACTACTCCTACAATGAGCAGTTCTTC	CASSGGPGDYSYNEQFF
TRBJ2-7	.	once	TRBV7-9	TGTGCCAGCAGCTCCCTCAAGGGACTTCTCTATTACGAGCAGTACTTC	CASSSLKGLLYYEQYF
TRBJ2-1	TRBD2	.	TRBV29-1	TGCAGCGTTGAAGACCTACGGGGACTAGGGGTTGGCAATGAGCAGTTCTTC	CSVEDLRGLGVGNEQFF
TRBJ1-1	.	few	TRBV5-1	TGCGCCAGCAGCTTGGCCCCGGGACAACCGAACACTGAAGCTTTCTTT	CASSLAPGQPNTEAFF
TRBJ1-1	.	.	TRBV7-2	TGTGCCAGCAGCTTAGATTTCGGCACTGAAGCTTTCTTT	CASSLDFGTEAFF
TRBJ1-3	.	.	TRBV29-1	TGCAGCGTTGTGGTGCAGGGAGGAAACACCATATATTTT	CSVVVQGGNTIYF
TRBJ2-1	TRBD2	.	TRBV7-3	TGTGCCAGCAACCCGACTAGCGGGGGCCCGAACCCAAGCTCCTACAATGAGCAGTTCTTC	CASNPTSGGPNPSSYNEQFF
TRBJ2-1	TRBD2	.	TRBV10-3	TGTGCCATCAGTGCTCGGACTAGCGGGAGGGGGAATGAGCAGTTCTTC	CAISARTSGRGNEQFF
TRBJ2-3	.	.	TRBV19	TGTGCCAGTAGTATAGATCTAGAGTCACGGAGAGATACGCAGTATTTT	CASSIDLESRRDTQYF
TRBJ2-1	TRBD2	once	TRBV5-4	TGTGCCAGCAGCCCCTGGACTAGGAGCTCCTACAATGAGCAGTTCTTC	CASSPWTRSSYNEQFF
TRBJ1-5	.	.	TRBV6-4	TGTGCCAGCAGTGTTCCCCGCGGGAGGGAGGAAAGCAATCAGCCCCAGCATTTT	CASSVPRGREESNQPQHF
TRBJ1-5	TRBD1	.	TRBV6-6	TGTGCCAGCAAGGATAACAGGGGAAGGGATCAGCCCCAGCATTTT	CASKDNRGRDQPQHF
TRBJ2-1	TRBD2	few	TRBV28	TGTGCCAGCAGTTACCCCATTAGCGGGAGCTCCTACAATGAGCAGTTCTTC	CASSYPISGSSYNEQFF
TRBJ2-2	TRBD1	.	TRBV7-8	TGTGTCAGCAGTAAGGGACAGGGGGCTGGCGGGGAGCTGTTTTTT	CVSSKGQGAGGELFF
TRBJ2-1	TRBD2	.	TRBV10-3	TGTGCCATCAGTGGAGCGGGAGGGCCGGAAAATGAGCAGTTCTTC	CAISGAGGPENEQFF
TRBJ2-3	.	.	TRBV29-1	TGCAGCGTTGAAGACCCAGGGGGCACAGATACGCAGTATTTT	CSVEDPGGTDTQYF
TRBJ2-3	TRBD2	.	TRBV5-1	TGCGCCAGCAGCCTTGGACTAGCGGGGGCTGACACAGATACGCAGTATTTT	CASSLGLAGADTDTQYF
TRBJ2-3	.	.	TRBV19	TGTGCCAGTAGTAGTTCGGGGTACTTCACAGATACGCAGTATTTT	CASSSSGYFTDTQYF
TRBJ1-2	.	.	TRBV5-1	TGCGCCAGCAGCTTGGATGCAGGGTGGAATTTTGGCTACACCTTC	CASSLDAGWNFGYTF
TRBJ2-7	TRBD2	.	TRBV28	TGTGCCAGCACCGATAGCGGGCCGGGGGAGCAGTACTTC	CASTDSGPGEQYF
TRBJ2-7	TRBD2	.	TRBV7-2	TGTGCCAGCAGCACCGGACTCGGCGGGAGCTACGAGCAGTACTTC	CASSTGLGGSYEQYF
TRBJ2-5	TRBD2	.	TRBV6-1	TGTGCCAGCAGTGAAGCAGGTAGCGGGATTCCAGAGACCCAGTACTTC	CASSEAGSGIPETQYF
TRBJ1-1	.	.	TRBV28	TGTGCCAGCAGGCGGGGCGGAACGAACACTGAAGCTTTCTTT	CASRRGGTNTEAFF
TRBJ1-2	.	.	TRBV13	TGTGCCAGCAGCTTAGGTACAGATTATGGCTACACCTTC	CASSLGTDYGYTF
TRBJ2-3	.	.	TRBV4-1	TGCGCCAGCAGCCAAGCGGCGGATACTCCAGATACGCAGTATTTT	CASSQAADTPDTQYF
TRBJ2-1	.	.	TRBV11-3	TGTGCCAGCAGCCCGCCGGAATTAGCTTGGTCAAATGAGCAGTTCTTC	CASSPPELAWSNEQFF
TRBJ2-7	TRBD1	.	TRBV6-1	TGTGCCAGCAGAAGGGACAGGGGGCCCTACGAGCAGTACTTC	CASRRDRGPYEQYF
TRBJ2-1	TRBD2	few	TRBV5-1	TGCGCCAGCACCCCCGGGACTAGCAGCTTTGAGCAGTTCTTC	CASTPGTSSFEQFF
TRBJ2-5	TRBD2	few	TRBV18	TGTGCCAGCTCCTTTAGCGGGAATCCGGAGACCCAGTACTTC	CASSFSGNPETQYF
TRBJ1-1	.	.	TRBV29-1	TGCAGCGTTGTGAGAAACACTGAAGCTTTCTTT	CSVVRNTEAFF
TRBJ2-7	.	many	TRBV18	TGTGCCAGCTCACCCGGGACTGGCTCCTACGAGCAGTACTTC	CASSPGTGSYEQYF
TRBJ2-1	TRBD1	.	TRBV4-1	TGCGCCAGCAGCCAAGCCACCGGGACAGTATACAATGAGCAGTTCTTC	CASSQATGTVYNEQFF
TRBJ1-3	.	.	TRBV6-5	TGTGCCAGCAGTTCCTCATGGCGGACAGGAAACACCATATATTTT	CASSSSWRTGNTIYF
TRBJ2-3	.	.	TRBV4-1	TGCGCCAGCAGCCCGATCGGAGACTCCACAGATACGCAGTATTTT	CASSPIGDSTDTQYF
TRBJ2-1	TRBD1	few	TRBV6-4	TGTGCCAGCAGTGCAGGGGGCTCCCAGTTCTTC	CASSAGGSQFF
TRBJ2-1	TRBD2	.	TRBV7-7	TGTGCTAGCAGCTTAGCGGCGGGAGGTATGAATGAGCAGTTCTTC	CASSLAAGGMNEQFF
TRBJ2-1	.	.	TRBV7-2	TGTGCCAGCAGCACCAACAGGGACAATGAGCAGTTCTTC	CASSTNRDNEQFF
TRBJ2-1	TRBD1	few	TRBV5-1	TGCGCCAGCAGTTCCGGGACAGGAAATACAAATGAGCAGTTCTTC	CASSSGTGNTNEQFF
TRBJ2-2	.	.	TRBV6-1	TGTGCCAGCAGTGATACGGACAGACCACTACTCACTGGCACCGGGGAGCTGTTTTTT	CASSDTDRPLLTGTGELFF
TRBJ2-5	.	.	TRBV11-3	TGTGCCAGCAGCTCCCTGGGGGCATCAGAGACCCAGTACTTC	CASSSLGASETQYF
TRBJ2-1	.	.	TRBV2	TGTGCCAGCAGTACTCGGGGACTCCCGCAGGTGCAGTTCTTC	CASSTRGLPQVQFF
TRBJ1-2	.	.	TRBV7-8	TGTGCCAGCAGCTTAGGTCGCCAGGGGCCGAAGAACTATGGCTACACCTTC	CASSLGRQGPKNYGYTF
TRBJ2-1	.	.	TRBV9	TGTGCCAGCAGTGCTAGCTCCTACAATGAGCAGTTCTTC	CASSASSYNEQFF
TRBJ1-1	.	.	TRBV13	TGTGCCAGCAGCTCACAGGGTGCTGAAGCTTTCTTT	CASSSQGAEAFF
TRBJ1-2	.	.	TRBV7-2	TGTGCCAGCAGCCCTGGCCCCAACTATGGCTACACCTTC	CASSPGPNYGYTF
TRBJ2-1	TRBD2	.	TRBV5-6	TGTGCCAGCAGCTGGGGACTAGCGGGAGTCGGAAATGAGCAGTTCTTC	CASSWGLAGVGNEQFF
TRBJ1-6	TRBD1	.	TRBV30	TGTGCCTGGATGGGTGACAGGGGCCATAATTCACCCCTCCACTTT	CAWMGDRGHNSPLHF
TRBJ2-3	.	.	TRBV6-4	TGTGCCAGCAGCCGGGAACTTAGCACAGATACGCAGTATTTT	CASSRELSTDTQYF
TRBJ2-3	.	.	TRBV6-1	TGTGCCAGCAGGTTACAGGGAGTAGGGCCAGATACGCAGTATTTT	CASRLQGVGPDTQYF
TRBJ2-5	.	.	TRBV15	TGTGCCACCAGCAGAGAGGCTAGAAAAGAGACCCAGTACTTC	CATSREARKETQYF
TRBJ1-5	.	once	TRBV19	TGTGCCAGTAGCGGGACTCCTGGGGGTTGGAGCAATCAGCCCCAGCATTTT	CASSGTPGGWSNQPQHF
TRBJ1-2	.	.	TRBV5-4	TGTGCCAGCAGCCCCCAGGGGATGCCTGGCTACACCTTC	CASSPQGMPGYTF
TRBJ1-6	.	once	TRBV19	TGTGCCAGCGGGGGGGGTTATAATTCACCCCTCCACTTT	CASGGGYNSPLHF
TRBJ2-5	.	.	TRBV4-3	TGCGCCAGCAGCCAAGATCTCGCGGGGGAGACCCAGTACTTC	CASSQDLAGETQYF
TRBJ2-5	.	few	TRBV10-3	TGTGCCAGCGGAGACAGGCCCCAAGAGACCCAGTACTTC	CASGDRPQETQYF